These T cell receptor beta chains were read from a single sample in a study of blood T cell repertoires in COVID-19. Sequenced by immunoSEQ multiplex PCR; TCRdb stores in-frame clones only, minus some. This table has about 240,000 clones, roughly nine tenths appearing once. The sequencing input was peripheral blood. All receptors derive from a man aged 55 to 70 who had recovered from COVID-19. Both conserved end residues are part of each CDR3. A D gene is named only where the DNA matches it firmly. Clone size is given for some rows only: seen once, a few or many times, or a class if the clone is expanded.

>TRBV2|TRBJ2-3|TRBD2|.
CASSDLAALLTDTQYF
TGTGCCAGCAGCGACCTAGCGGCCCTCCTCACAGATACGCAGTATTTT
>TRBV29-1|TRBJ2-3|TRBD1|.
CSVGGGTGPDTQYF
TGCAGCGTTGGGGGGGGGACAGGGCCCGATACGCAGTATTTT
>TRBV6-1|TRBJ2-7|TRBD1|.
CASSVVPGQGLYEQYF
TGTGCCAGCAGTGTTGTCCCGGGACAGGGGTTGTACGAGCAGTACTTC
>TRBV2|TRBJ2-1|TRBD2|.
CASVQSNGGANEQFF
TGTGCCAGCGTGCAGTCGAACGGGGGGGCCAATGAGCAGTTCTTC
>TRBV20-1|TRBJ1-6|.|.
CSASVGRDYSPLHF
TGCAGTGCTAGTGTCGGCAGGGATTATTCACCCCTCCACTTT
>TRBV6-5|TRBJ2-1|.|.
CASISPTRHNEQFF
TGTGCCAGCATCTCACCGACTAGGCACAATGAGCAGTTCTTC
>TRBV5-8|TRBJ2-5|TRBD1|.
CASSPTGTGGWETQYF
TGTGCCAGCAGCCCAACCGGGACAGGGGGCTGGGAGACCCAGTACTTC
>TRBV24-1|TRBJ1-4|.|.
CATSDAGATNEKLFF
TGTGCCACCAGTGACGCAGGCGCAACTAATGAAAAACTGTTTTTT
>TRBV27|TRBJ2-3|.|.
CASSVYITDTQYF
TGTGCCAGCTCGGTCTATATCACAGATACGCAGTATTTT
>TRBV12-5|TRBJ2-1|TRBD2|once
CASGLVPDGSGPPFSYNEQFF
TGTGCTAGTGGTTTGGTACCGGATGGTAGCGGGCCCCCCTTCTCCTACAATGAGCAGTTCTTC
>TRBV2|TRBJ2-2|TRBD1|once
CASAGTGTGELFF
TGTGCATCGGCCGGGACAGGGACCGGGGAGCTGTTTTTT
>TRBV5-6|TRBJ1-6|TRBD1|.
CASSLRMTGSSYNSPLHF
TGTGCCAGCAGCTTGAGAATGACAGGGTCCTCCTATAATTCACCCCTCCACTTT
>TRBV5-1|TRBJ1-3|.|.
CASSRLGQSGNTIYF
TGCGCCAGCAGCCGGCTCGGACAGTCTGGAAACACCATATATTTT
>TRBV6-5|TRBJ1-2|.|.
CASSYSGRELNYGYTF
TGTGCCAGCAGTTACTCCGGCAGGGAACTTAACTATGGCTACACCTTC
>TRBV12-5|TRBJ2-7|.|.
CASGFEKGEVSYEQYF
TGTGCTAGTGGTTTCGAGAAGGGGGAAGTCTCCTACGAGCAGTACTTC
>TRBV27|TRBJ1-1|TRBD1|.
CASRVDRASEAFF
TGTGCCAGCAGAGTAGACAGGGCCTCTGAAGCTTTCTTT
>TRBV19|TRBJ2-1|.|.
CASSRGGLYNEQFF
TGTGCCAGTAGTAGGGGCGGCCTCTACAATGAGCAGTTCTTC
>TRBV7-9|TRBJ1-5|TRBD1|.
CASSQWVGTGGNQPQHF
TGTGCCAGCAGCCAGTGGGTAGGGACAGGAGGCAATCAGCCCCAGCATTTT
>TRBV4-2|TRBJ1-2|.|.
CASSQDTNRNYGYTF
TGTGCCAGCAGCCAAGATACAAACCGTAACTATGGCTACACCTTC
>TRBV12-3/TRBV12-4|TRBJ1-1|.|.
CASSAQYTEAFF
TGTGCCAGCAGTGCCCAGTACACTGAAGCTTTCTTT
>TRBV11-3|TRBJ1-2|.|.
CASSLDVRFTNYGYTF
TGTGCCAGCAGCTTAGACGTCCGGTTCACTAACTATGGCTACACCTTC
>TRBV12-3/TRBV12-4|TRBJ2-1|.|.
CASSYSNEQFF
TGTGCCAGCAGTTATTCGAATGAGCAGTTCTTC
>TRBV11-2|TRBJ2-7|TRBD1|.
CASSFYGTGGRMSSYEQYF
TGTGCCAGCAGCTTCTACGGGACAGGGGGACGGATGAGCTCCTACGAGCAGTACTTC
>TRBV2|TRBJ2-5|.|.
CASVSGREGETQYF
TGTGCCAGCGTTTCGGGCAGGGAAGGAGAGACCCAGTACTTC
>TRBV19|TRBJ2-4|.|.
CASSLGGLEGAKNIQYF
TGTGCCAGTAGTCTAGGGGGGCTCGAGGGAGCCAAAAACATTCAGTACTTC
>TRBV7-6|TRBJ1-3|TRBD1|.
CASSLVAQGASSGNTIYF
TGTGCCAGCAGCTTAGTGGCGCAGGGGGCTTCATCTGGAAACACCATATATTTT
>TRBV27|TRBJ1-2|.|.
CASSLSDRPSYGYTF
TGTGCCAGCAGTTTATCCGACAGGCCAAGCTATGGCTACACCTTC
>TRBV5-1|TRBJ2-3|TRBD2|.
CASSVLSGGVSTDTQYF
TGCGCCAGCAGCGTACTTAGCGGGGGGGTGAGCACAGATACGCAGTATTTT